The 26 T cell receptor beta chains below were found in one sample sequenced in a study of T cell repertoires in cytomegalovirus infection. TCRdb reprocessed the reads with MiXCR, giving one entry per CDR3 protein. The sample lists hundreds of thousands of distinct CDR3 sequences, 17% occurring once. Sequenced: PBMCs. The receptors were gathered from a human donor in good health (CMV status not recorded). Some clones in this sample may be carry-over from other donors' samples.

The chain couples TRBV28 to TRBJ2-5; 8 bases line up with TRBD1. V lost 8 bases to trimming and J lost 2 bases; unmatched junction nucleotides: 16. Germline V lookup: CDR1 MDHEN, CDR2 SYDVKM. This CDR3 has 17 residues. CDR3 nucleotide sequence: TGTGCCAGCCGCAGTTTCGAACAGGGGGAAAAACAAGAGACCCAGTACTTC. It yields the protein CASRSFEQGEKQETQYF.

This clonotype has a handful of counts. This chain links TRBV6-2 or TRBV6-3 with TRBJ1-2; D gene ambiguous. With 6 bases removed from V and 7 bases from J, the gap between germline ends came to 21 bases. CDR3 length: 15 residues. CDR1 is MNHEY, CDR2 SVGEGT, per germline. In nucleotides, the CDR3 is TGTGCCAGCAGACGTCCGGGTCGGCCCCGCGGTGGCTACACCTTC. Protein sequence: CASRRPGRPRGGYTF.

The chain links TRBV3-1 to TRBJ2-1; 7 bases are shared with TRBD1. The germline gives CDR1 LGHDT, CDR2 YNNKEL (reference sequence). The ends lost 4 bases at V and 6 bases at J; junction bases unmatched: 9. The CDR3 is 15 amino acids. The DNA for the CDR3 is TGTGCCAGCAGCCTTCCAGGACAGGAAATCAATGAGCAGTTCTTC. Protein product: CASSLPGQEINEQFF.

This clonotype was counted ten times or more. The V call is TRBV6-5, the J call TRBJ1-1, with D perhaps matching TRBD1 (6 bases). The CDR3 is made up of 17 amino acids. The germline gives CDR1 MNHEY, CDR2 SVGAGI. Trimming shortened V by 0 bases and J by 11 bases, and 25 bases separated the two germline ends. CDR3 DNA sequence: TGTGCCAGCAGTTACTCGGCAAACGCGGGGGCCTCTCGGGGGGCTTTCTTT. Translating gives CASSYSANAGASRGAFF.

This clonotype was seen more than once but under ten times. The chain carries TRBV18 and TRBJ1-5; D is undetermined. Germline V CDR1 and CDR2: KGHSH, LQKENI. Between the trimmed V and J ends, which lost 2 bases and 5 bases, there was a span of 7 bases. The CDR3 extends over 13 amino acids. The CDR3, as DNA: TGTGCCAGCTCACCATCAGAGGATCAGCCCCAGCATTTT. Encoded protein: CASSPSEDQPQHF. Full variable domain (missing parts from reference TRBV18 and TRBJ1-5): NAGVMQNPRHLVRRRGQEARLRCSPMKGHSHVYWYRQLPEEGLKFMVYLQKENIIDESGMPKERFSAEFPKEGPSILRIQQVVRGDSAAYFCASSPSEDQPQHFGDGTRLSIL.

This clonotype was recorded many times. The chain joins TRBV7-8 to TRBJ2-3; no definite D call. V lost 2 bases, J lost 2 bases, and 11 bases lay in between. The CDR3 runs to 15 residues. Germline V lookup: CDR1 SGHVS, CDR2 FQNEAQ. CDR3 sequence: CASSLLRTFTDTQYF. CDR3 bases: TGTGCCAGCAGCTTACTCAGGACCTTCACAGATACGCAGTATTTT.

This chain links TRBV5-8 with TRBJ2-7, with 10 bases fitting TRBD1. With V trimmed by 3 bases and J by 6 bases, 9 bases remained unmatched. This CDR3 contains 15 residues. Looked up from germline, CDR1 is SGHTS and CDR2 is YDEGEE. DNA for the CDR3: TGTGCCAGCAGCTGGAGCCGGGACAGGGGTTCCGAGCAGTACTTC. Translating it yields CASSWSRDRGSEQYF.

V is TRBV4-1 and J is TRBJ2-1, with TRBD2 matching over 8 bases. Germline V gene data show CDR1 as MGHRA and CDR2 as YSYEKL. After removal of 4 bases from V and 3 bases from J, the junction contained 8 bases not matched to a gene. This CDR3 contains 16 residues. DNA for the CDR3: TGCGCCAGCAGCCCTCGGGGGGGGCTCGACTACAATGAGCAGTTCTTC. This codes for CASSPRGGLDYNEQFF.

This clonotype was counted only a few times. The chain links TRBV5-1 to TRBJ1-1; TRBD1 might be the D (5 bases). Germline assignment: CDR1 SGHRS and CDR2 YFSETQ. Trimming removed 3 bases from V and 7 bases from J, with 22 bases in between. The CDR3 totals 16 residues. CDR3 sequence: CASSSGPAGLTGEAFF. DNA of the CDR3: TGCGCCAGCAGCTCAGGCCCGGCAGGGCTCACGGGTGAAGCTTTCTTT.

The chain uses TRBV7-6 and TRBJ2-1; weak D call: TRBD2 (6 bases). The CDR3 is made up of 16 amino acids. The V gene's germline CDR1 is SGHVS and CDR2 FNYEAQ. Trimming left V 5 bases short and J 2 bases short, with 16 bases between. CDR3 sequence reads: CASSPRVRGAYNEQFF. CDR3 coding DNA: TGTGCCAGCAGCCCCCGGGTCCGCGGGGCCTACAATGAGCAGTTCTTC.

This clonotype was seen a handful of times. The rearrangement joins TRBV7-9 to TRBJ2-2; 7 nucleotides line up with TRBD1. J lost 0 bases, V lost 3 bases, and 1 base had no gene match. CDR1 is SEHNR, CDR2 FQNEAQ, per germline (reference sequence). The CDR3 extends over 15 amino acids. The CDR3 spells CASSLTGSNTGELFF. For the CDR3, the DNA is TGTGCCAGCAGCTTGACAGGGTCGAACACCGGGGAGCTGTTTTTT. Together with reference TRBV7-9 and TRBJ2-2, the CDR3 gives the full variable domain: DTGVSQNPRHKITKRGQNVTFRCDPISEHNRLYWYRQTLGQGPEFLTYFQNEAQLEKSRLLSDRFSAERPKGSFSTLEIQRTEQGDSAMYLCASSLTGSNTGELFFGEGSRLTVL.

The gene calls are TRBV28 and TRBJ1-1, with a weak D call TRBD1 (6 bases). Trimming took 8 bases from V and 3 from J, leaving 10 bases between them. The CDR3 spans 12 residues. CDR1 and CDR2 from the germline V gene are MDHEN and SYDVKM. The CDR3 sequence is CASQDSHTEAFF. As DNA, the CDR3 is TGTGCCAGCCAGGACAGTCACACTGAAGCTTTCTTT.

This clonotype was found many times. The rearrangement joins TRBV7-6 to TRBJ2-3; unclear D gene. The V gene's germline CDR1 is SGHVS and CDR2 FNYEAQ. V gave up 1 base and J gave up 3 bases, with 2 bases separating them. The CDR3 has 12 residues. The CDR3 protein is CASSLETDTQYF. CDR3 nucleotides: TGTGCCAGCAGCTTAGAGACAGATACGCAGTATTTT.

J is TRBJ2-1 and V is TRBV7-2; 7 bases match TRBD1. V gave up 5 bases and J gave up 7 bases; unmatched junction bases: 11. Germline V CDR1 and CDR2: SGHTA, FQGNSA. This CDR3 is built from 15 residues. The CDR3 protein is CASSAWTGEGNEQFF. The CDR3 region has the DNA TGTGCCAGCAGCGCTTGGACAGGCGAAGGGAATGAGCAGTTCTTC.

The chain carries TRBV12-5 and TRBJ2-1; 14 bases are a match to TRBD2. Germline V gives CDR1 LGHNT, CDR2 FRNRAP. CDR3 length: 16 residues. V shed 3 bases and J 5 bases; nucleotides not matched to a gene: 3. This chain's CDR3 is CASGLGLAGGNNEQFF. As DNA, the CDR3 is TGTGCTAGTGGTTTAGGACTAGCGGGGGGAAACAATGAGCAGTTCTTC.

This clonotype has only a few counts. The chain recombines TRBV15 with TRBJ2-1, with D possibly being TRBD1 (7 bases). The CDR3 is 13 amino acids. Germline assignment: CDR1 LNHNV and CDR2 YYDKDF (reference sequence). V shed 8 bases and J shed 2 bases, with 10 bases lying between them. CDR3 bases: TGTGCCACCGCGGGACAGACCTACAATGAGCAGTTCTTC. It codes for CATAGQTYNEQFF.

This clonotype was recorded a few times. This chain links TRBV12-3 or TRBV12-4 with TRBJ2-7, with D maybe TRBD2 (6 bases). The CDR3 sequence is 15 residues long. Trimming took off 2 bases at V and 6 bases at J, with 17 bases between the two ends. The CDR3 nucleotides read TGTGCCAGCAGTTTACTTGCGGGCACTAGCCGCGAGCAGTACTTC. It yields the protein CASSLLAGTSREQYF.

This clonotype was detected many times. This chain uses TRBV28 with TRBJ1-1; TRBD1 agrees at 9 bases. The CDR3 is 18 residues long. Losses at the gene ends were 5 bases for V and 1 base for J; bases not matched to a gene: 14. The germline V gene has CDR1 MDHEN and CDR2 SYDVKM. The CDR3 bases are TGTGCCAGCAGTCTGCCGGCCGGGACAGGGAGGGGGAACACTGAAGCTTTCTTT. As protein: CASSLPAGTGRGNTEAFF.

This clonotype was detected many times. The V and J genes are TRBV7-8 and TRBJ2-1, with 12 bases identical to TRBD2. Germline lookup yields CDR1 SGHVS and CDR2 FQNEAQ. The CDR3 has 17 residues. Trimming cost V 2 bases and J 7 bases; bases outside gene matches: 9. The CDR3 reads CASSLYPSGGAWNEQFF. The CDR3 bases are TGTGCCAGCAGCTTATATCCTAGCGGGGGGGCATGGAATGAGCAGTTCTTC.

This clonotype was seen many times. This rearrangement joins TRBV7-2 to TRBJ2-4; D is unresolved. Trimming left V 1 base short and J 3 bases short, with 10 bases between. The CDR3 contains 15 residues. Looked up from germline, CDR1 is SGHTA and CDR2 is FQGNSA. For the CDR3, the DNA is TGTGCCAGCAGCTTAGAGCCCGGATACAAAAACATTCAGTACTTC. It is translated as CASSLEPGYKNIQYF.

This clonotype was recorded many times. The rearrangement joins TRBV19 to TRBJ2-3; D is unresolved. Germline V gene lookup returns CDR1 LNHDA and CDR2 SQIVND (reference sequence). V lost 9 bases, J lost 0 bases, and 7 bases lay in between. The CDR3 has 12 residues. CDR3 sequence: CASSVSTDTQYF. As DNA, the CDR3 is TGTGCCAGCAGCGTAAGCACAGATACGCAGTATTTT.

This clonotype has more than one count but fewer than ten. The rearrangement joins TRBV29-1 to TRBJ2-7; D ambiguous. CDR3 length equals 12 residues. V was trimmed by 4 bases and J by 3 bases, leaving 10 bases between them. The germline gives CDR1 SQVTM, CDR2 ANQGSEA. CDR3 bases: TGCAGCGTTGTCCCATCAAACTACGAGCAGTACTTC. Translating gives CSVVPSNYEQYF.

In this sample, this clonotype turned up many times. The CDR3 DNA is TGTGCCAGCAGTTACTCAATTCAGGACCAGAGAGACAAAGAGACCCAGTACTTC. Its protein product is CASSYSIQDQRDKETQYF. The chain combines TRBV6-2 or TRBV6-3 with TRBJ2-5, with D unresolved. This CDR3 contains 18 residues. V was pared by 0 bases and J by 3 bases, with 20 bases between. The germline gives CDR1 MNHEY, CDR2 SVGEGT.

This clonotype was detected a few times. This sequence joins TRBV6-5 and TRBJ1-5; 7 nucleotides agree with TRBD1. From germline, CDR1 is MNHEY and CDR2 SVGAGI. This CDR3 has 15 residues. J lost 7 bases, V lost 4 bases, and 10 bases had no gene match. The CDR3 here is CASSSQYPRGQPQHF. As DNA, the CDR3 is TGTGCCAGCAGTTCTCAGTACCCCAGGGGGCAGCCCCAGCATTTT.

CDR3 sequence (DNA): TGTGCCAGCAGTTACCCTCAGACTTATCCGGGACAGGGGATGGACACCATATATTTT. It is translated as CASSYPQTYPGQGMDTIYF. This sequence joins TRBV6-6 and TRBJ1-3; 10 nucleotides align to TRBD1. This CDR3 spans 19 amino acids. In germline, CDR1 is MNHNY, CDR2 SVGAGI (reference sequence). The ends lost 2 bases at V and 8 bases at J; junction bases unmatched: 18.

V and J are TRBV5-1 and TRBJ2-1; TRBD2 agrees at 7 bases. The CDR3 is made up of 15 amino acids. The J segment lost 7 bases and the V segment lost 4 bases, leaving 11 bases of the junction unmatched. Germline V gene lookup returns CDR1 SGHRS and CDR2 YFSETQ. CDR3 bases: TGCGCCAGCAGCCTGGAAGGGCTAGCGGTTAATGAGCAGTTCTTC. It yields the protein CASSLEGLAVNEQFF.